These 7 T cell receptor beta chains originate from one sample sequenced in a study of control samples from healthy donors and cancer patients. Using immunoSEQ multiplex PCR, the repertoire was profiled, and TCRdb retains in-frame clones only, with some absent. The data show some 120,000 clones, roughly 91% seen once. Sequencing was done on a sample of blood. These receptors all stem from a man between 35 and 55 years old in good health.

Only one count was recorded for this clone. This chain joins TRBV4-1 and TRBJ1-2, with a tentative D call TRBD1 (5 bases). With 4 bases removed from V and 5 bases from J, the gap between germline ends came to 14 bases. The CDR3 is 14 amino acids. Germline V gene lookup returns CDR1 MGHRA and CDR2 YSYEKL. The CDR3 is CASSPSDGTYGYTF. The CDR3 bases are TGCGCCAGCAGCCCGTCGGACGGGACGTATGGCTACACCTTC.

This chain connects TRBV19 to TRBJ2-7; TRBD2 is a possible D gene (5 bases). This CDR3 comprises 14 residues. Germline V lookup: CDR1 LNHDA, CDR2 SQIVND (reference sequence). Trimming took off 8 bases at V and 6 bases at J, with 20 bases between the two ends. The DNA of the CDR3 is TGTGCCAGTCGTAACCCTAGCACGGCAGGCGAGCAGTACTTC. Its protein is CASRNPSTAGEQYF.

The V and J genes are TRBV10-3 and TRBJ2-3; D uncertain. This CDR3 is 14 amino acids long. V lost 5 bases and J 1 base, leaving 10 bases between the germline ends. From germline, CDR1 is ENHRY and CDR2 SYGVKD. In DNA form, the CDR3 reads TGTGCCATCAGTCGGCCAGAGGGCACAGATACGCAGTATTTT. Its protein is CAISRPEGTDTQYF.

For this clone: At one end, the junction sequence differs from germline, possibly due to a read error. The J gene is TRBJ2-2, the V gene TRBV6-5; TRBD2 might be the D (5 bases). Germline CDR1 and CDR2: MNHEY and SVGAGI. The CDR3 consists of 14 residues. The CDR3 here is CVSTEGLQTGELFF. The CDR3 nucleotides are TGTGTCAGCACCGAGGGTCTCCAAACCGGGGAGCTGTTTTTT.

The chain recombines TRBV7-9 with TRBJ1-2; maybe TRBD1 (6 bases). V lost 3 bases to trimming and J lost 6 bases, with 20 bases between them. This CDR3 contains 16 residues. CDR1 and CDR2 (germline): SEHNR, FQNEAQ (reference sequence). CDR3 amino acids: CASSLGGRTHVDGYTF. The DNA of the CDR3 is TGTGCCAGCAGCTTGGGGGGGCGTACTCATGTAGATGGCTACACCTTC. The full variable domain, completed using reference TRBV7-9 and TRBJ1-2, is DTGVSQNPRHKITKRGQNVTFRCDPISEHNRLYWYRQTLGQGPEFLTYFQNEAQLEKSRLLSDRFSAERPKGSFSTLEIQRTEQGDSAMYLCASSLGGRTHVDGYTFGSGTRLTVV.

The rearrangement links TRBV18 to TRBJ2-3, with unresolved D. The CDR3 sequence is 12 residues long. The germline CDR1 and CDR2 sequences are KGHSH and LQKENI. Trimming left V 1 base short and J 5 bases short, with 4 bases between. CDR3 region: CASSPLGDTQYF. CDR3 nucleotides: TGTGCCAGCTCACCACTGGGAGATACGCAGTATTTT.

This chain uses TRBV19 with TRBJ1-1, with unresolved D. V was cut by 6 bases and J by 0 bases, with 8 bases left in between. The germline gives CDR1 LNHDA, CDR2 SQIVND (reference sequence). The CDR3 runs 13 residues. CDR3 coding DNA: TGTGCCAGTAGCCAAGGGTTGAACACTGAAGCTTTCTTT. Its protein is CASSQGLNTEAFF.